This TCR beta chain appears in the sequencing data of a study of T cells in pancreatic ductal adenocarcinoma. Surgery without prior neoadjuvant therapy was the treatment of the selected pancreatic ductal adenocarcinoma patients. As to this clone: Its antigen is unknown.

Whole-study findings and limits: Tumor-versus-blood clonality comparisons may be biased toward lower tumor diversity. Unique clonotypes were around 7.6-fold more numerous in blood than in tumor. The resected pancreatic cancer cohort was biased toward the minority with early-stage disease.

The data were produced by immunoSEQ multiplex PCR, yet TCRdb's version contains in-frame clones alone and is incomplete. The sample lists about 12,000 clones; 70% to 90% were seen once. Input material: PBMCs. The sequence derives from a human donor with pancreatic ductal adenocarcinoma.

CDR3 DNA sequence: TGCGCCAGTCGAACAGGACAGGGCGGTTACACTGAAGCTTTCTTT. It yields the protein CASRTGQGGYTEAFF. The V and J genes are TRBV5-1 and TRBJ1-1; 8 nucleotides line up with TRBD1. Trimming removed 8 bases from V and 3 bases from J; junction bases left unmatched: 12. The CDR3 is made up of 15 amino acids. CDR1 and CDR2 from the germline V gene are SGHRS and YFSETQ.